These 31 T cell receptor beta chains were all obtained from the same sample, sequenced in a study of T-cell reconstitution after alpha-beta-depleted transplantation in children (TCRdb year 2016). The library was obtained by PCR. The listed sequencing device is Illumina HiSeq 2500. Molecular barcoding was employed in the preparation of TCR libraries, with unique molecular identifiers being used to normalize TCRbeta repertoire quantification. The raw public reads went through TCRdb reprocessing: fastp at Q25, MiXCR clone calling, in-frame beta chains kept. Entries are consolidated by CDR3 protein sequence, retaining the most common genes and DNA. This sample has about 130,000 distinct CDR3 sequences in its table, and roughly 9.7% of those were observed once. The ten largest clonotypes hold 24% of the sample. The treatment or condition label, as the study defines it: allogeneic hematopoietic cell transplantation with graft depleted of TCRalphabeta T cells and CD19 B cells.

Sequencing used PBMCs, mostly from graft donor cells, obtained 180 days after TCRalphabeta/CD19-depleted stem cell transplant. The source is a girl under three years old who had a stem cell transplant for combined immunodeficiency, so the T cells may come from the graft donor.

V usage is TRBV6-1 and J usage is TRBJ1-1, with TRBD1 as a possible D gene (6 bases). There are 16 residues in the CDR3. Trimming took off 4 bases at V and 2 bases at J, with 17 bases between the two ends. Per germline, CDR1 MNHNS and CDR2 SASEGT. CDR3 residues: CASSVSGTWVNTEAFF. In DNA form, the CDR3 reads TGTGCCAGCAGTGTATCGGGGACATGGGTTAACACTGAAGCTTTCTTT.

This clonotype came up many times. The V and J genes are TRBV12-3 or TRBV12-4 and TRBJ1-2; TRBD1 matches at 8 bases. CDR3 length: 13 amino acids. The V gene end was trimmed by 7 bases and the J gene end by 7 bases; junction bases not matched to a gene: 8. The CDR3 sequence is CASTPDRASGYTF. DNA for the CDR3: TGTGCCAGCACCCCGGACAGGGCCAGTGGCTACACCTTC.

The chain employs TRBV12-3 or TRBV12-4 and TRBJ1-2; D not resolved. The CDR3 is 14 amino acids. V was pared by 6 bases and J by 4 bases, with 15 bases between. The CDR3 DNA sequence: TGTGCCAGCAGCCGCGAGGTGGAACTCTATGGCTACACCTTC. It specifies CASSREVELYGYTF.

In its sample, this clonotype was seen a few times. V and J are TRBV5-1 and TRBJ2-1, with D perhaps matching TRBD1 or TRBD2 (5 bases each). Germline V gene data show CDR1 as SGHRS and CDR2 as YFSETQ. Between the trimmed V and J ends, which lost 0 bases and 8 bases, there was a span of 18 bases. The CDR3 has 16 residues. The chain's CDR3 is CASSLGGAPGYDEQFF. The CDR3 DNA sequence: TGCGCCAGCAGCTTGGGAGGGGCCCCCGGGTACGATGAGCAGTTCTTC.

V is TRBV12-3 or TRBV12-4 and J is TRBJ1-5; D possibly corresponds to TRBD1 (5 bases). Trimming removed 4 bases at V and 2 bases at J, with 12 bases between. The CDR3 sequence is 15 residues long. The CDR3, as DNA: TGTGCCAGCAGTTCGCCGGGACGGGGCAATCAGCCCCAGCATTTT. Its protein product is CASSSPGRGNQPQHF.

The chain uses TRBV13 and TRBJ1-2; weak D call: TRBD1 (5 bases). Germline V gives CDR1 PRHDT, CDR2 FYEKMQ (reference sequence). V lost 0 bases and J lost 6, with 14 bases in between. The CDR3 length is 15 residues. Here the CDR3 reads CASSLGGRGSHGYTF. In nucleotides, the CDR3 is TGTGCCAGCAGCTTAGGGGGTAGGGGCTCCCATGGCTACACCTTC.

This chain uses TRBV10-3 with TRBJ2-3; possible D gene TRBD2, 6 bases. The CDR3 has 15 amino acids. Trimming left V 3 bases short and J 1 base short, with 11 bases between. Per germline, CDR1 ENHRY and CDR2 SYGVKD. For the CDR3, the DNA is TGTGCCATCAGTGACCCCGGCGGGGGCACAGATACGCAGTATTTT. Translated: CAISDPGGGTDTQYF.

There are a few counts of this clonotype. The DNA of the CDR3 is TGTGCCAGCAGTGAACCTGATCTAGTCACAGATACGCAGTATTTT. Residues: CASSEPDLVTDTQYF. J is TRBJ2-3 and V is TRBV2; D is unresolved. CDR3 length: 15 amino acids. With 2 bases removed from V and 2 bases from J, the gap between germline ends came to 11 bases. Germline V CDR1 and CDR2: SNHLY, FYNNEI. The full variable domain, rest sourced from reference TRBV2 and TRBJ2-3, is EPEVTQTPSHQVTQMGQEVILRCVPISNHLYFYWYRQILGQKVEFLVSFYNNEISEKSEIFDDQFSVERPDGSNFTLKIRSTKLEDSAMYFCASSEPDLVTDTQYFGPGTRLTVL.

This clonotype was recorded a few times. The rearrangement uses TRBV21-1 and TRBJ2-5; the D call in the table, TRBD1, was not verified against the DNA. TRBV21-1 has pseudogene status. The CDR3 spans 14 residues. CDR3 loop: CASSKLRAGETQYF. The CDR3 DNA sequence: TGTGCCAGCAGCAAACTTCGAGCAGGGGAGACCCAGTACTTC.

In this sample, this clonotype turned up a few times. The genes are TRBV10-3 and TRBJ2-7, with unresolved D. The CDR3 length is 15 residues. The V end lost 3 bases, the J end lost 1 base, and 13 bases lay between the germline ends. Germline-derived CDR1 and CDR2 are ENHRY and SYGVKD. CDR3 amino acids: CAISEWSYGSYEQYF. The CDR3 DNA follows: TGTGCCATCAGTGAATGGTCATATGGATCCTACGAGCAGTACTTC.

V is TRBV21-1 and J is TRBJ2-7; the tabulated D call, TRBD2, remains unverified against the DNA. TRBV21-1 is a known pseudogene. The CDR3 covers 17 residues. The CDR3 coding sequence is TGTGCCAGCAGCAAAGGCCAGCGGGAGGGCCGGGTTGGCGAGCAGTACTTC. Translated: CASSKGQREGRVGEQYF.

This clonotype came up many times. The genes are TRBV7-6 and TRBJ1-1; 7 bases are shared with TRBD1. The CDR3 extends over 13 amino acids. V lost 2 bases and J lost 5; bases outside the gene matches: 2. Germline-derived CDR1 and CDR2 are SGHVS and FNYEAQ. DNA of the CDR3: TGTGCCAGCAGCTTAACAGGGGTAACTGAAGCTTTCTTT. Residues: CASSLTGVTEAFF.

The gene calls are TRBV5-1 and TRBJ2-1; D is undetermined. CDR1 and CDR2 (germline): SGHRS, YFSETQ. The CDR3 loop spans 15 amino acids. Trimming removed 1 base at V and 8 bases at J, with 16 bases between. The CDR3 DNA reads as TGCGCCAGCAGCTTGCGGGCAGGACCCTGGGATGAGCAGTTCTTC. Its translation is CASSLRAGPWDEQFF.

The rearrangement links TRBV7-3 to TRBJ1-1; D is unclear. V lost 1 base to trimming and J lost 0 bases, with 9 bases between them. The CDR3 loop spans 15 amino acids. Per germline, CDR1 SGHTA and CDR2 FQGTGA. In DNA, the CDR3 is TGTGCCAGCAGCTTAAAGTCGGCGGTGAACACTGAAGCTTTCTTT. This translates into CASSLKSAVNTEAFF.

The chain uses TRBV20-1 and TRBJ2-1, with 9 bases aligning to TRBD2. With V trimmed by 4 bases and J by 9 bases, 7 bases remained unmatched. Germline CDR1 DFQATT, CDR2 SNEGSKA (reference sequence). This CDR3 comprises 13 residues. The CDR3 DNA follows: TGCAGTGCTATTACGGGACTAGCAAGTGAGCAGTTCTTC. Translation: CSAITGLASEQFF.

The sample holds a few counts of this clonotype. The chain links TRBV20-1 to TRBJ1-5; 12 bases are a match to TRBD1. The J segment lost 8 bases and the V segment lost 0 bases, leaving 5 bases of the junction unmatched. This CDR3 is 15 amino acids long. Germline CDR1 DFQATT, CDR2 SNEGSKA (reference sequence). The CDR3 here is CSARDRDRGPEPQHF. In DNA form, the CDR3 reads TGCAGTGCTAGAGATCGGGACAGGGGGCCCGAGCCCCAGCATTTT.

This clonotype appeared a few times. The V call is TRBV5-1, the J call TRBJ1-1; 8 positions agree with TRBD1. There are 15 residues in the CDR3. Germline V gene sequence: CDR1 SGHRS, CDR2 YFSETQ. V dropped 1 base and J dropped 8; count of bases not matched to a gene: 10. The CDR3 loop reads CASSLTSTGVMEAFF. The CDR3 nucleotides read TGCGCCAGCAGCTTGACCTCGACAGGGGTTATGGAAGCTTTCTTT.

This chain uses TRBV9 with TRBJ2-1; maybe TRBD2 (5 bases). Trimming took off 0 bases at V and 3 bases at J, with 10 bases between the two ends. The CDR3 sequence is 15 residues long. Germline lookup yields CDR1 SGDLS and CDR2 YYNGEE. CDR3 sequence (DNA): TGTGCCAGCAGCGTAGGACGGGGAGACTACAATGAGCAGTTCTTC. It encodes CASSVGRGDYNEQFF.

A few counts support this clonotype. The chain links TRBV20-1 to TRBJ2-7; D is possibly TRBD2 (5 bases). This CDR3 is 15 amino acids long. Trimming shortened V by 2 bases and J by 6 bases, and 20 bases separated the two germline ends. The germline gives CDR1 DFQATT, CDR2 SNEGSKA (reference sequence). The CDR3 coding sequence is TGCAGTGCTAGATTGCGCCCGGGAATCCCCCTCGAGCAGTACTTC. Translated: CSARLRPGIPLEQYF.

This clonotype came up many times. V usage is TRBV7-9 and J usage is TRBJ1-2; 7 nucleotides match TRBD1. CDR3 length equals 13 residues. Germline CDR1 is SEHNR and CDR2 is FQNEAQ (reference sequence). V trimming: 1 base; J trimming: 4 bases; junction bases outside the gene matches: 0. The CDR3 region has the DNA TGTGCCAGCAGCTTAGGGGACAGCTATGGCTACACCTTC. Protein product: CASSLGDSYGYTF.

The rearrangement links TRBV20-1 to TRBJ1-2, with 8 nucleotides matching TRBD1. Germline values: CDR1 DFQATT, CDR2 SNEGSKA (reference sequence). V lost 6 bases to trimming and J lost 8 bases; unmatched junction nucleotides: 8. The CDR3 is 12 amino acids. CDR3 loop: CSAAAGGGGYTF. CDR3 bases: TGCAGTGCAGCGGCAGGGGGCGGCGGCTACACCTTC.

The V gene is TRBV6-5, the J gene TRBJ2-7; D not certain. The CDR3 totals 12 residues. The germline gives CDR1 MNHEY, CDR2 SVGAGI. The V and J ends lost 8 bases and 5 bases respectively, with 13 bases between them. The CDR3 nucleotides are TGTGCCAGCGGTTCGGGCGGTAACGAGCAGTACTTC. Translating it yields CASGSGGNEQYF.

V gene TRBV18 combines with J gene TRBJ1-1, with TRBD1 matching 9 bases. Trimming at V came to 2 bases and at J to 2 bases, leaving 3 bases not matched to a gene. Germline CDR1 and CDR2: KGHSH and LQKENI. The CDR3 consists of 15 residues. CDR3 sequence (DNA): TGTGCCAGCTCACCAGGGGACAGGGTCAACACTGAAGCTTTCTTT. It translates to CASSPGDRVNTEAFF.

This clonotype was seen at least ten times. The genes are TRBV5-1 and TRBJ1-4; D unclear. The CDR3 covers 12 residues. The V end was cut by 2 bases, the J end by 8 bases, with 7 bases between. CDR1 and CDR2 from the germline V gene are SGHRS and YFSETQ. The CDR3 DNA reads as TGCGCCAGCAGCTTAGGATCCGAAAAACTGTTTTTT. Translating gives CASSLGSEKLFF.

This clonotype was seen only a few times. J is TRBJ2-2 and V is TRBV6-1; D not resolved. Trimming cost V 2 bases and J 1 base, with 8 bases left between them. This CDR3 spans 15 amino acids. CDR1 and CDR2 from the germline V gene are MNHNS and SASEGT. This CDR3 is CASSEYRLNTGELFF. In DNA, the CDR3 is TGTGCCAGCAGTGAATACCGATTGAACACCGGGGAGCTGTTTTTT.

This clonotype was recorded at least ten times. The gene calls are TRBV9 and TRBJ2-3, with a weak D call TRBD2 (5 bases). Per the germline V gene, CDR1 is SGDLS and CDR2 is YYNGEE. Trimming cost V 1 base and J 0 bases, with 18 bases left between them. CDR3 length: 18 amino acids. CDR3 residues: CASSVSPLRRASTDTQYF. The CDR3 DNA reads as TGTGCCAGCAGCGTAAGCCCTCTACGGCGGGCAAGCACAGATACGCAGTATTTT.

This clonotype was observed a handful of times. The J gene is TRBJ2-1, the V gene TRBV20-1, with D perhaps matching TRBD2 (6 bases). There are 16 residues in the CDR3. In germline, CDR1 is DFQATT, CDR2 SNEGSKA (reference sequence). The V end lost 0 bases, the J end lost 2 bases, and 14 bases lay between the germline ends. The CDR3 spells CSARDRRWGAYNEQFF. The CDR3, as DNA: TGCAGTGCTAGAGATCGCAGGTGGGGGGCCTACAATGAGCAGTTCTTC.

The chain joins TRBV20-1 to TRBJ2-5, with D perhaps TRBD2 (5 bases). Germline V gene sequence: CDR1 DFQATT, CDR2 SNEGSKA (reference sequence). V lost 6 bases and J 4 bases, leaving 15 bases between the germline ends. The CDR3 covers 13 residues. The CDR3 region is CSAMIALRETQYF. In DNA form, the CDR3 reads TGCAGTGCCATGATAGCGCTCCGAGAGACCCAGTACTTC.

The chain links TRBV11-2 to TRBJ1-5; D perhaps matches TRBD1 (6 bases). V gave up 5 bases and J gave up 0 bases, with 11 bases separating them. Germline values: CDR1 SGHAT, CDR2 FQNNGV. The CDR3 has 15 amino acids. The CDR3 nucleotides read TGTGCCAGCAGCCCCGGGACACTTAGCAATCAGCCCCAGCATTTT. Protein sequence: CASSPGTLSNQPQHF. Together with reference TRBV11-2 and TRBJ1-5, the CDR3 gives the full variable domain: EAGVAQSPRYKIIEKRQSVAFWCNPISGHATLYWYQQILGQGPKLLIQFQNNGVVDDSQLPKDRFSAERLKGVDSTLKIQPAKLEDSAVYLCASSPGTLSNQPQHFGDGTRLSIL.

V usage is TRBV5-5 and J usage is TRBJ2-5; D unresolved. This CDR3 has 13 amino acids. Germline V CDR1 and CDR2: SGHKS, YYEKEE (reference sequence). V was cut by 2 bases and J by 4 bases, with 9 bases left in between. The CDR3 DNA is TGTGCCAGCAGCTTTCCGCGTGGAGAGACCCAGTACTTC. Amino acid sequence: CASSFPRGETQYF.

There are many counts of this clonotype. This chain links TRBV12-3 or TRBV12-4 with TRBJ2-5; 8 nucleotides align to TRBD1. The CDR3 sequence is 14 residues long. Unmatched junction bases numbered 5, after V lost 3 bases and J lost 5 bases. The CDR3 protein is CASSFNRGAETQYF. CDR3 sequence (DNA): TGTGCCAGCAGTTTCAACAGGGGGGCGGAGACCCAGTACTTC.